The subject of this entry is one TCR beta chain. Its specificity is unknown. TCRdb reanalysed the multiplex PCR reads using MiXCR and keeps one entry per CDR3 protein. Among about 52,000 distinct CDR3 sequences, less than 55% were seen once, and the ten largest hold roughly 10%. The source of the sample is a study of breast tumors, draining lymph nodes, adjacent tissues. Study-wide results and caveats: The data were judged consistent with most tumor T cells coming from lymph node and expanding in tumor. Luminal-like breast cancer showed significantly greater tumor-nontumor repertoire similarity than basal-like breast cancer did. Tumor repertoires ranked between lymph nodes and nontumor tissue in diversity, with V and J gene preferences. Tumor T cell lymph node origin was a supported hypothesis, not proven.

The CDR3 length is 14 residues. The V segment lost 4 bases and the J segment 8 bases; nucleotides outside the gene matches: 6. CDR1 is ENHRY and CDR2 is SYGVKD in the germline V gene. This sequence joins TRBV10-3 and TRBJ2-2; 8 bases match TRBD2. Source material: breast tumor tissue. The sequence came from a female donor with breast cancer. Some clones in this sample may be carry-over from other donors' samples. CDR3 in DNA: TGTGCCATCAGTGTGCGGGCGGGAGGAGGGGAGCTGTTTTTT. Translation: CAISVRAGGGELFF.